This TCR beta chain was captured by sequencing in a study of blood T cell repertoires in COVID-19. Background on the study: From the United States, Italy and Spain came samples of acute and convalescent COVID-19.

CDR1 is WNHNN and CDR2 is SYGVQD in the germline V gene (reference sequence). Trimming took 3 bases from V and 7 from J; bases not matched to a gene: 8. The CDR3 is 15 amino acids. TCRdb keeps only in-frame clones here, not all; method: immunoSEQ multiplex PCR. This sample has 210,000 or so clones; approximately 84% occur once, and the top ten carry over 1.5%. The source is a man aged 40-49 years with active or convalescent COVID-19. This sequence joins TRBV10-1 and TRBJ2-7; 11 positions agree with TRBD2. The sequenced sample was peripheral blood. As DNA, the CDR3 is TGCGCCAGCAGTGAACTAGCGGGGGCCCCTAGGGAGCAGTACTTC. Residues: CASSELAGAPREQYF.